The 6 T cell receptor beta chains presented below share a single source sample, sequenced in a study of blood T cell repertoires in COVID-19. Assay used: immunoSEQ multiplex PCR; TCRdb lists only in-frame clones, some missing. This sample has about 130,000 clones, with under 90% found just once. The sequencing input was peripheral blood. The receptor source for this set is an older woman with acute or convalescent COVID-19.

The CDR3 nucleotides are TGTGCCAGCAGCGTAGAGGGGGGACAGGGGGCTGGTGAAGCTTTCTTT. Encoded protein: CASSVEGGQGAGEAFF. The chain links TRBV9 to TRBJ1-1; 12 positions agree with TRBD1. The germline V gene encodes CDR1 SGDLS and CDR2 YYNGEE. The V gene end was trimmed by 0 bases and the J gene end by 7 bases; junction bases not matched to a gene: 7. The CDR3 has 16 amino acids.

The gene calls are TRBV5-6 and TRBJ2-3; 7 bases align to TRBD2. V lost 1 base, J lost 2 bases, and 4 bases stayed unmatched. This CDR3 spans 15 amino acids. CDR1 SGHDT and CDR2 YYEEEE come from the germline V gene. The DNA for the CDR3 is TGTGCCAGCAGCTTGCGGGCGGGAGCCACAGATACGCAGTATTTT. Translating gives CASSLRAGATDTQYF.

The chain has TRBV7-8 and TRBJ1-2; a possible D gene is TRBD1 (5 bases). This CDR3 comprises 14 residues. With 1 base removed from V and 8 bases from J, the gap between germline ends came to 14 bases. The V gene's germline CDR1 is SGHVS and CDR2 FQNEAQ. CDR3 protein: CASSLGQGLVGYTF. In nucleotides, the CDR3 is TGTGCCAGCAGCTTAGGGCAGGGACTAGTGGGCTACACCTTC.

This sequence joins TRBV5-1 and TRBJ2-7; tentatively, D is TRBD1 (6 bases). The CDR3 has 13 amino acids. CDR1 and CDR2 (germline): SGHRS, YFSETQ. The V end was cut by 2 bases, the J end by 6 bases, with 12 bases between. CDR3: CASSLSRGSEQYF. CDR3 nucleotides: TGCGCCAGCAGCTTAAGCAGGGGCTCCGAGCAGTACTTC. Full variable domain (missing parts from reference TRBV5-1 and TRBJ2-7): KAGVTQTPRYLIKTRGQQVTLSCSPISGHRSVSWYQQTPGQGLQFLFEYFSETQRNKGNFPGRFSGRQFSNSRSEMNVSTLELGDSALYLCASSLSRGSEQYFGPGTRLTVT.

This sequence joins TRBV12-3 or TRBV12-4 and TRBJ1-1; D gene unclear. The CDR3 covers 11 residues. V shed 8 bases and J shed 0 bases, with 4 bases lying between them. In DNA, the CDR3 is TGTGCCAGCTACATGAACACTGAAGCTTTCTTT. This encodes CASYMNTEAFF.

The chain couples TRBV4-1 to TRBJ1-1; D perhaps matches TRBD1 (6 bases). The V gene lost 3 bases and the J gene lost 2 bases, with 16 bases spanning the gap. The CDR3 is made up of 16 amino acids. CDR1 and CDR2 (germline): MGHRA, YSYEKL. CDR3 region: CASSQGGGGSNTEAFF. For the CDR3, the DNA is TGCGCCAGCAGCCAGGGGGGCGGGGGTAGTAACACTGAAGCTTTCTTT.